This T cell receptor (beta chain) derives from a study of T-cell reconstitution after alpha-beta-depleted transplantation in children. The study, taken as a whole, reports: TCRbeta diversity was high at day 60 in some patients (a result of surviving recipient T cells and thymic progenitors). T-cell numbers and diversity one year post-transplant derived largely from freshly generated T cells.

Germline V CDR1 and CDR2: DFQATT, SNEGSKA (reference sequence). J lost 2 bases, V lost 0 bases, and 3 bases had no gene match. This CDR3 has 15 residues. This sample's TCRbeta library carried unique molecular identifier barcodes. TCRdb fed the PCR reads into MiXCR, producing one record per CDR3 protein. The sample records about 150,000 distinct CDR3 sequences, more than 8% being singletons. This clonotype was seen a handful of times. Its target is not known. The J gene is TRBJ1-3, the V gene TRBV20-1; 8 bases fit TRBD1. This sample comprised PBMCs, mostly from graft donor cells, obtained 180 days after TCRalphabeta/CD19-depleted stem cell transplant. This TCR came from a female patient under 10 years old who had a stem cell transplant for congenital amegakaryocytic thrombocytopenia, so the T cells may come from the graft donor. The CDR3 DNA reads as TGCAGTGCTAGAGATCCAGGGGGCGCTGGAAACACCATATATTTT. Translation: CSARDPGGAGNTIYF.